A single sample gave rise to the 22 T cell receptor beta chains below, sequenced in a study of T cells in Graves' hyperthyroidism and ophthalmopathy. Regions amplified from RNA transcripts were the TCR beta CDR3 regions. A set of HTBI primers served as the primers for a first-round RT-PCR of the TCR CDR3. TCRdb reprocessed the multiplex PCR reads with MiXCR, giving one entry per CDR3 protein. The sample shows roughly 630,000 distinct CDR3 sequences, 15% to 18% of them seen only once. The source material was blood. The source of these receptors is a woman aged 25-40 years with Graves' hyperthyroidism.

This clonotype was counted ten times or more. The rearrangement links TRBV3-1 to TRBJ2-1; tentatively, D is TRBD2 (5 bases). The germline V gene encodes CDR1 LGHDT and CDR2 YNNKEL (reference sequence). The V gene lost 1 base and the J gene lost 9 bases, with 10 bases spanning the gap. The CDR3 is 13 amino acids. The CDR3 DNA follows: TGTGCCAGCAGCCAAGGGAGGAAGGGTGAGCAGTTCTTC. Translation: CASSQGRKGEQFF.

This clonotype was recorded many times. The chain employs TRBV5-5 and TRBJ2-2; 13 bases are shared with TRBD2. Per germline, CDR1 SGHKS and CDR2 YYEKEE (reference sequence). V lost 4 bases to trimming and J lost 2 bases; unmatched junction nucleotides: 8. The CDR3 is 18 amino acids. This CDR3 is CASSRGLAGLSNTGELFF. In nucleotides, the CDR3 is TGTGCCAGCAGCCGGGGACTAGCGGGATTATCTAACACCGGGGAGCTGTTTTTT. Full variable domain (outside the CDR3, taken from reference TRBV5-5 and TRBJ2-2): DAGVTQSPTHLIKTRGQQVTLRCSPISGHKSVSWYQQVLGQGPQFIFQYYEKEERGRGNFPDRFSARQFPNYSSELNVNALLLGDSALYLCASSRGLAGLSNTGELFFGEGSRLTVL.

In its sample, this clonotype was seen many times. The V call is TRBV13, the J call TRBJ2-3, with D unresolved. V was shortened by 1 base and J by 7 bases, with 9 bases between the two germline ends. Germline-derived CDR1 and CDR2 are PRHDT and FYEKMQ (reference sequence). The CDR3 has 13 amino acids. This CDR3 is CASSLAATNTQYF. The DNA of the CDR3 is TGTGCCAGCAGCTTAGCGGCTACCAATACGCAGTATTTT. Full variable domain (missing parts from reference TRBV13 and TRBJ2-3): AAGVIQSPRHLIKEKRETATLKCYPIPRHDTVYWYQQGPGQDPQFLISFYEKMQSDKGSIPDRFSAQQFSDYHSELNMSSLELGDSALYFCASSLAATNTQYFGPGTRLTVL.

A note on this clonotype: A much bigger clone sits one base away, suggesting this may be a read error. The chain uses TRBV7-2 and TRBJ2-1; TRBD2 aligns across 7 bases. The end of the DNA fits TRBJ2-7 better, so the J call may be wrong. Germline-derived CDR1 and CDR2 are SGHTA and FQGNSA. The CDR3 extends over 16 amino acids. In DNA, the CDR3 is TGTGCCAGCAGCTTGCAAACTAGCGAGTCCTACAATGAGCAGTACTTC. Translated: CASSLQTSESYNEQYF.

This chain joins TRBV6-1 and TRBJ2-3; 8 bases are a match to TRBD1. The CDR3 length is 15 residues. The trim removed 6 bases at V and 5 bases at J, leaving 10 bases unmatched. Germline loops: CDR1 MNHNS, CDR2 SASEGT. CDR3 bases: TGTGCCAGCAGAGACCAGGGGGCGCGAGGAGATACGCAGTATTTT. The encoded protein is CASRDQGARGDTQYF.

This clonotype has a count of ten or more. The chain combines TRBV2 with TRBJ2-1; 12 bases map to TRBD2. Per germline, CDR1 SNHLY and CDR2 FYNNEI. V dropped 9 bases and J dropped 8; count of bases not matched to a gene: 11. CDR3 length equals 15 residues. The CDR3 region has the DNA TGTGCCAGACCTCTAGCGGGAGGGCCCTCGGATGAGCAGTTCTTC. Its protein is CARPLAGGPSDEQFF.

The chain recombines TRBV19 with TRBJ1-4, with D perhaps TRBD1 (6 bases). Trimming left V 4 bases short and J 5 bases short, with 14 bases between. Germline V CDR1 and CDR2: LNHDA, SQIVND (reference sequence). The CDR3 length is 15 residues. CDR3 sequence: CASSTGGQRNEKLFF. The CDR3 coding sequence is TGTGCCAGTAGTACCGGTGGACAGCGGAATGAAAAACTGTTTTTT. The variable domain in full, completed from reference TRBV19 and TRBJ1-4, reads DGGITQSPKYLFRKEGQNVTLSCEQNLNHDAMYWYRQDPGQGLRLIYYSQIVNDFQKGDIAEGYSVSREKKESFPLTVTSAQKNPTAFYLCASSTGGQRNEKLFFGSGTQLSVL.

The chain couples TRBV7-9 to TRBJ2-7; 15 nucleotides agree with TRBD2. CDR3 length equals 15 residues. Germline values: CDR1 SEHNR, CDR2 FQNEAQ (reference sequence). The V segment lost 3 bases and the J segment 4 bases; nucleotides outside the gene matches: 1. DNA of the CDR3: TGTGCCAGCAGCTTCGGACTAGCGGGAGGGTACGAGCAGTACTTC. This encodes CASSFGLAGGYEQYF.

The chain joins TRBV28 to TRBJ1-2, with D perhaps matching TRBD1 (6 bases). V shed 3 bases and J shed 7 bases, with 21 bases lying between them. This CDR3 contains 16 residues. Germline V gives CDR1 MDHEN, CDR2 SYDVKM. The CDR3 is CASSFDSRGGAGGYTF. Written as DNA, the CDR3 is TGTGCCAGCAGTTTTGATAGCCGGGGGGGCGCGGGTGGCTACACCTTC.

This clonotype has only one observation. The CDR3 DNA reads TGTGCCAGTAGTTTCATCCCAATTACGGGGAGTCAGCCCCAGCATTTT. This encodes CASSFIPITGSQPQHF. V and J are TRBV19 and TRBJ1-5; D call uncertain. Between the trimmed V and J ends, which lost 5 bases and 6 bases, there was a span of 20 bases. CDR3 size: 16 residues. Germline loops: CDR1 LNHDA, CDR2 SQIVND (reference sequence).

This clonotype was recorded many times. The chain combines TRBV27 with TRBJ1-1, with TRBD1 as a possible D gene (6 bases). The germline gives CDR1 MNHEY, CDR2 SMNVEV (reference sequence). This CDR3 region has 14 residues. Trimming removed 6 bases at V and 1 base at J, with 12 bases between. In nucleotides, the CDR3 is TGTGCCAGCAGAGAACTAGGGGGGAACACTGAAGCTTTCTTT. This gives the protein CASRELGGNTEAFF.

This clonotype was seen only a few times. V gene TRBV30 combines with J gene TRBJ2-7, with D possibly matching TRBD1 (5 bases). Per germline, CDR1 GTSNPN and CDR2 SVGIG (reference sequence). V was cut by 2 bases and J by 4 bases, with 6 bases left in between. This CDR3 has 11 residues. The CDR3: CAWSRQYEQYF. CDR3 DNA: TGTGCCTGGAGTCGACAGTACGAGCAGTACTTC.

This clonotype appeared a few times. The V gene is TRBV9, the J gene TRBJ2-3; 7 nucleotides line up with TRBD2. The V gene's germline CDR1 is SGDLS and CDR2 YYNGEE. V was pared by 0 bases and J by 0 bases, with 10 bases of the junction left unmatched. This CDR3 has 18 residues. The CDR3 protein is CASSVGPGTTPSTDTQYF. In DNA, the CDR3 is TGTGCCAGCAGCGTAGGTCCCGGGACTACCCCTAGCACAGATACGCAGTATTTT.

Many counts were recorded for this clonotype. J is TRBJ2-7 and V is TRBV7-6, with 13 nucleotides matching TRBD2. CDR3 length equals 17 residues. CDR1 and CDR2 from the germline V gene are SGHVS and FNYEAQ. J gave up 2 bases and V 1 base, and 5 bases lay outside the gene matches. The CDR3 loop is CASSLGGLAGTPYEQYF. In DNA form, the CDR3 reads TGTGCCAGCAGCTTAGGGGGACTAGCGGGGACCCCCTACGAGCAGTACTTC.

This chain links TRBV30 with TRBJ2-7; maybe TRBD2 (5 bases). The CDR3 totals 11 residues. The germline V and J ends were trimmed by 8 bases and 0 bases, with 8 bases remaining between them. Germline loops: CDR1 GTSNPN, CDR2 SVGIG (reference sequence). The CDR3 nucleotides are TGTGCCCTAACTAGCTCCTACGAGCAGTACTTC. Its translation is CALTSSYEQYF.

The chain is built from TRBV5-1 and TRBJ2-7, with 9 bases identical to TRBD1. Per germline, CDR1 SGHRS and CDR2 YFSETQ. The CDR3 consists of 15 residues. The junction had 3 bases not matched to a gene; V was cut back by 0 bases and J by 2 bases. The CDR3 is CASSLARQGAYEQYF. The DNA for the CDR3 is TGCGCCAGCAGCTTGGCTAGACAGGGGGCCTACGAGCAGTACTTC.

The chain joins TRBV5-1 to TRBJ1-5; tentatively, D is TRBD1 (6 bases). Trimming left V 0 bases short and J 6 bases short, with 10 bases between. The CDR3 length is 14 residues. CDR1 and CDR2 (germline): SGHRS, YFSETQ. The CDR3 DNA follows: TGCGCCAGCAGCTTGGCAGGGGAGAGTCAGCCCCAGCATTTT. Its translation: CASSLAGESQPQHF.

The sample holds a few counts of this clonotype. The V call is TRBV20-1, the J call TRBJ1-4; D possibly corresponds to TRBD1 (6 bases). The CDR3 is 12 amino acids. Per the germline V gene, CDR1 is DFQATT and CDR2 is SNEGSKA (reference sequence). The V gene lost 5 bases and the J gene lost 13 bases, with 17 bases spanning the gap. As DNA, the CDR3 is TGCAGTGCTCCCAACCCCCGGGACATACTGTTTTTT. This gives the protein CSAPNPRDILFF.

Points on this clonotype: With a much larger clone just one base away, this may be a read error. V is TRBV27 and J is TRBJ2-7; D unclear. Per the germline V gene, CDR1 is MNHEY and CDR2 is SMNVEV (reference sequence). Trimming took 8 bases from V and 1 from J, leaving 24 bases between them. The CDR3 consists of 17 residues. The CDR3 bases are TGTGCCAGCGGTCGTAATTATTATTCCGGAACTTCCTACGAGCAGTACTTC. Protein sequence: CASGRNYYSGTSYEQYF.

This clonotype was seen only a few times. The V and J genes are TRBV14 and TRBJ2-1; the match to TRBD2 covers 7 bases. There are 14 residues in the CDR3. The germline CDR1 and CDR2 sequences are SGHDN and FVKESK. V lost 1 base and J lost 8; bases outside the gene matches: 5. The CDR3 loop is CASSQGTRRDEQFF. The CDR3 DNA reads TGTGCCAGCAGCCAAGGGACTAGGCGGGATGAGCAGTTCTTC.

This clonotype turned up a few times. This chain joins TRBV5-5 and TRBJ2-1, with 10 bases that match TRBD2. CDR1 and CDR2 from the germline V gene are SGHKS and YYEKEE (reference sequence). This CDR3 has 15 residues. The V gene end was trimmed by 3 bases and the J gene end by 7 bases; junction bases not matched to a gene: 7. CDR3 loop: CASSWTSGPGNEQFF. In nucleotides, the CDR3 is TGTGCCAGCAGCTGGACTAGCGGCCCCGGGAATGAGCAGTTCTTC. Complete variable domain (other parts from reference TRBV5-5 and TRBJ2-1): DAGVTQSPTHLIKTRGQQVTLRCSPISGHKSVSWYQQVLGQGPQFIFQYYEKEERGRGNFPDRFSARQFPNYSSELNVNALLLGDSALYLCASSWTSGPGNEQFFGPGTRLTVL.

This clonotype was observed a few times. This chain connects TRBV7-9 to TRBJ2-7, with D possibly TRBD2 on 5 matching bases. The V end lost 5 bases, the J end lost 4 bases, and 21 bases lay between the germline ends. There are 16 residues in the CDR3. Germline V lookup: CDR1 SEHNR, CDR2 FQNEAQ (reference sequence). CDR3 loop: CASSRGEGSAGYEQYF. In DNA form, the CDR3 reads TGTGCCAGCAGCCGCGGTGAAGGGAGTGCCGGGTACGAGCAGTACTTC.